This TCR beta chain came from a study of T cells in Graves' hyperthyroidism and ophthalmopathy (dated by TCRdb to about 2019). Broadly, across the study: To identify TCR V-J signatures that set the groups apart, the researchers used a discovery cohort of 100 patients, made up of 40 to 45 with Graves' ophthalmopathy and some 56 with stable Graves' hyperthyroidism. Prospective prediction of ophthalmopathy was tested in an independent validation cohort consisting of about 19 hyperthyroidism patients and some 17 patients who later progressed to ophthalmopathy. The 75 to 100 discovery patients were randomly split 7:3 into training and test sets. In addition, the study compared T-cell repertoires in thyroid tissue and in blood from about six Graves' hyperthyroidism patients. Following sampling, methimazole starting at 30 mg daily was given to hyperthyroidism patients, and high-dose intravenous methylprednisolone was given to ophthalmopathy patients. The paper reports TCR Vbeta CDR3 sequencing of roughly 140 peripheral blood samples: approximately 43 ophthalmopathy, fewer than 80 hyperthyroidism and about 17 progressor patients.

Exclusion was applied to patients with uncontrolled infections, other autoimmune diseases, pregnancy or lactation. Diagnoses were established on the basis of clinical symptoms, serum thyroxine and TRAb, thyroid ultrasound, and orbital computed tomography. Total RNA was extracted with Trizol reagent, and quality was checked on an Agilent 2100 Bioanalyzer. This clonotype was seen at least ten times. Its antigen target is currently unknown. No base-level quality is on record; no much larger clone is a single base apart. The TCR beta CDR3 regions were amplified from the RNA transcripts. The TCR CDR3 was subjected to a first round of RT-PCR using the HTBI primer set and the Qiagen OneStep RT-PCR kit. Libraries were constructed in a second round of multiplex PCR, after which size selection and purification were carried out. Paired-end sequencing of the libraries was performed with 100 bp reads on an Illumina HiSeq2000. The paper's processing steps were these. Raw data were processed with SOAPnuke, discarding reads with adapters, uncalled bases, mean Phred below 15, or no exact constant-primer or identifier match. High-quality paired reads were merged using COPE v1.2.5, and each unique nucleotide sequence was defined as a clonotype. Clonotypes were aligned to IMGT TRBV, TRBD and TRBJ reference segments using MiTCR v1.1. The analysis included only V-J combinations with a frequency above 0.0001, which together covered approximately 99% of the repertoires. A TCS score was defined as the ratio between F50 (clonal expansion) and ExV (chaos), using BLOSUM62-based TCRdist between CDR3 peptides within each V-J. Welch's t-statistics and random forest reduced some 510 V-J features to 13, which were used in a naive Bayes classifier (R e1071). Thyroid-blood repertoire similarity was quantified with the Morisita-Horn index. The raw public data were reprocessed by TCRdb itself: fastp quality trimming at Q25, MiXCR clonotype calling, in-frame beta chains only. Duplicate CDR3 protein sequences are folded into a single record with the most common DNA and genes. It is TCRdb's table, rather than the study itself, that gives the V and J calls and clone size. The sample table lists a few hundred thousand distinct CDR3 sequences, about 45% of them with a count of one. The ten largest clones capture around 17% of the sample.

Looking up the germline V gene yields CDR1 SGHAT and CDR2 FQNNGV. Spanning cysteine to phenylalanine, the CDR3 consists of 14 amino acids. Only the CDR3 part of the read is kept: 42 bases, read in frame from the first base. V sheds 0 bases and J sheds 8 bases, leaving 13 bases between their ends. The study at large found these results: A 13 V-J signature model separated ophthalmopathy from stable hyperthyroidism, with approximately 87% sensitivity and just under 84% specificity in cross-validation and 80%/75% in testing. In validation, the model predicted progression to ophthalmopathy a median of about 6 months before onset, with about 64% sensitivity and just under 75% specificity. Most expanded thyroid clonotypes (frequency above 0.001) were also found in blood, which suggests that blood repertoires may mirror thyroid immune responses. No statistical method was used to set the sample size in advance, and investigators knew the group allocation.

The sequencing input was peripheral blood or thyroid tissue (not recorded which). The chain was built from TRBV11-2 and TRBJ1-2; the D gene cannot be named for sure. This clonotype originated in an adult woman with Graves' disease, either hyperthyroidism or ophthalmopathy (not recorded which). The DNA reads TGTGCCAGCAGCTTAGATCTTACAGTAAACGGCTACACCTTC. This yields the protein CASSLDLTVNGYTF.